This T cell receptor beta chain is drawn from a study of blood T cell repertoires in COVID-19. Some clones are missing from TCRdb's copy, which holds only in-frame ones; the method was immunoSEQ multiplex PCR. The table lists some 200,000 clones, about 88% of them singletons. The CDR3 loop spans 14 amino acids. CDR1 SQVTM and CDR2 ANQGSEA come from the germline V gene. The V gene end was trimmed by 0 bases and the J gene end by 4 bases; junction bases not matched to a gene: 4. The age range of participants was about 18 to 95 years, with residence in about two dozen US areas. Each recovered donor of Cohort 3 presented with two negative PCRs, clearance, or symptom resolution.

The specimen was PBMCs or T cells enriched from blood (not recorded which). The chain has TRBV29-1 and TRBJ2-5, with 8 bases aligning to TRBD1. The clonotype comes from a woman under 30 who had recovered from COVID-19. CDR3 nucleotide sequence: TGCAGCGTTGAAGACAGGGGGCGTGGAGAGACCCAGTACTTC. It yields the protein CSVEDRGRGETQYF. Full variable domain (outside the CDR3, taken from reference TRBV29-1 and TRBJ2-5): SAVISQKPSRDICQRGTSLTIQCQVDSQVTMMFWYRQQPGQSLTLIATANQGSEATYESGFVIDKFPISRPNLTFSTLTVSNMSPEDSSIYLCSVEDRGRGETQYFGPGTRLLVL.